This is a list of T cell receptor beta chains from one sample in a study of CD8+CD57+ T cells in acquired aplastic anemia. In TCRdb, the reads were re-called with MiXCR into one record per CDR3 protein. The table shows 150,000 to 200,000 distinct CDR3 sequences, with 45% to 50% occurring only once. Sequencing was done on a sample of sorted CD4+, CD8+, or CD8+CD57+ T cells (not recorded which) from PBMCs. These receptors were obtained from a human donor with aplastic anemia. The CDR3 runs from the conserved cysteine through the conserved F or W. The order of the fields is D gene, J gene, V gene, CDR3 length, clone size, CDR3 DNA, CDR3 protein. D genes are given only for firm matches. Clone sizes are given selectively: once, few, many, or a class where the clone is expanded.

NA	TRBJ2-1	TRBV12-5	12	NA	TGTGCTAGTGGTTTTTCGGGGAATGAGCAGTTCTTC	CASGFSGNEQFF
NA	TRBJ1-5	TRBV10-3	16	NA	TGTGCCATCAGTGAGTCCATCTCTACTAGCAATCAGCCCCAGCATTTT	CAISESISTSNQPQHF
TRBD1	TRBJ1-2	TRBV7-6	13	many	TGTGCCAGCAGCTCGACAGGGGACTATGGCTACACCTTC	CASSSTGDYGYTF
NA	TRBJ2-7	TRBV2	14	many	TGTGCCAGCGGGGCCCAACGGGGCTACAACGAGCAGTACTTC	CASGAQRGYNEQYF
TRBD1	TRBJ2-5	TRBV27	15	few	TGTGCCAGCAGTTTTGTGACAGGGGGCCGAGAGACCCAGTACTTC	CASSFVTGGRETQYF
TRBD1	TRBJ1-1	TRBV27	14	few	TGTGCCAGCAGTTTAACAGGGGGGGACACTGAAGCTTTCTTT	CASSLTGGDTEAFF
TRBD1	TRBJ1-5	TRBV6-2/TRBV6-3	14	few	TGTGCCAGCAGCACCAGGACAGGAACTGAGGCCCAGCATTTT	CASSTRTGTEAQHF
NA	TRBJ1-2	TRBV19	11	many	TGTGCCAGTAGCCCAGGGTATGACTACACCTTC	CASSPGYDYTF
NA	TRBJ2-7	TRBV3-1	16	many	TGTGCCAGCAGCCAAGGGCTAGGAACTCGTACTTACGAGCAGTACTTC	CASSQGLGTRTYEQYF
NA	TRBJ2-2	TRBV12-3/TRBV12-4	13	many	TGTGCCAGCAGTTTCGTGATCACCGGGGAGCTGTTTTTT	CASSFVITGELFF
NA	TRBJ2-3	TRBV20-1	15	few	TGCAGTGCTAGCGCCGGACAGCTAAGCACAGATACGCAGTATTTT	CSASAGQLSTDTQYF
NA	TRBJ2-1	TRBV6-2/TRBV6-3	16	many	TGTGCCAGCAGTTCCCGTAGTAGCGTCTTTCACAATGAGCAGTTCTTC	CASSSRSSVFHNEQFF
NA	TRBJ1-1	TRBV4-1	13	many	TGCGCCAGCAGCCAAGGGGCGAACACTGAAGCTTTCTTT	CASSQGANTEAFF
TRBD2	TRBJ2-3	TRBV7-3	19	many	TGTGCCAGCAGCTTAAGGTCTCGGCTAGCGGGCGGGGGCACAGATACGCAGTATTTT	CASSLRSRLAGGGTDTQYF
NA	TRBJ1-1	TRBV15	14	NA	TGTGCCACCAGCAGAGATTCCGTCAACACTGAAGCTTTCTTT	CATSRDSVNTEAFF
NA	TRBJ2-2	TRBV2	12	NA	TGTGCCAGCAGTGATAACACCGGGGAGCTGTTTTTT	CASSDNTGELFF
TRBD1	TRBJ1-5	TRBV6-5	15	NA	TGTGCCAGCAGTTACCTGGAGACAGGGTATCAGCCCCAGCATTTT	CASSYLETGYQPQHF
TRBD2	TRBJ2-3	TRBV2	15	NA	TGTGCCAGCAGTGAAGTAGGACTAGCAGGCGATACGCAGTATTTT	CASSEVGLAGDTQYF
NA	TRBJ2-5	TRBV5-1	14	once	TGCGCCAGCAGCTTTATAGACAGCCAAGAGACCCAGTACTTC	CASSFIDSQETQYF
NA	TRBJ2-5	TRBV4-1	15	many	TGCGCCAGCAGCCAAGATATGGCCTTGGGAGAGACCCAGTACTTC	CASSQDMALGETQYF
TRBD1	TRBJ2-7	TRBV19	16	NA	TGTGCCAGTAGTACCACGGGACAGGGGGCTCGAAACGAGCAGTACTTC	CASSTTGQGARNEQYF
NA	TRBJ2-3	TRBV14	20	NA	TGTGCCAGCAGCCAAGATGCGGTGGTCAGCGGTCCCGCATACACAGATACGCAGTATTTT	CASSQDAVVSGPAYTDTQYF
NA	TRBJ2-7	TRBV10-3	15	few	TGTGCCATCAGTGAGTCACCGGGACTCAACTACGAGCAGTACTTC	CAISESPGLNYEQYF
TRBD1	TRBJ1-1	TRBV11-1	16	NA	TGTGCCAGCAGCCTCGCGGTGGGGACAGGGGGCACTGAAGCTTTCTTT	CASSLAVGTGGTEAFF
NA	TRBJ2-1	TRBV2	12	NA	TGTGCCAGCAGTGAATGGGGGGATGAGCAGTTCTTC	CASSEWGDEQFF
NA	TRBJ1-1	TRBV2	13	NA	TGTGCCAGCAGGCCAGGGGCCTTCACTGAAGCTTTCTTT	CASRPGAFTEAFF
TRBD2	TRBJ2-1	TRBV20-1	14	many	TGCAGTGCTACGGGACTAGCGGGAGTAGATGAGCAGTTCTTC	CSATGLAGVDEQFF
NA	TRBJ2-7	TRBV6-5	15	many	TGTGCCAGCAGTTATATTGGGCATATCTCCTACGAGCAGTACTTC	CASSYIGHISYEQYF
NA	TRBJ1-5	TRBV4-3	14	many	TGCGCCAGCAGCCAAGATCGCATCGGGTGGGCCCAGCATTTT	CASSQDRIGWAQHF
NA	TRBJ2-7	TRBV20-1	14	NA	TGCAGTGCTAGAGATCTGGGTAGCTCCTACGAGCAGTACTTC	CSARDLGSSYEQYF
NA	TRBJ1-1	TRBV24-1	15	many	TGTGCCATTGTGGGACGGTGGGTAATGGACACTGAAGCTTTCTTT	CAIVGRWVMDTEAFF
NA	TRBJ1-4	TRBV12-3/TRBV12-4	14	many	TGTGCCAGCAGTTTTGGAACAACTAATGAAAAACTGTTTTTT	CASSFGTTNEKLFF
TRBD2	TRBJ2-2	TRBV9	15	many	TGTGCCAGCAGCGCCCAGACTAGCGGAGGCGGGGAGCTGTTTTTT	CASSAQTSGGGELFF
NA	TRBJ1-1	TRBV7-8	13	once	TGTGCCAGCGCGGAGGATCTGAACACTGAAGCTTTCTTT	CASAEDLNTEAFF
NA	TRBJ1-1	TRBV7-3	14	many	TGTGCCAGCAGCTTAACGTTGGGAGGGCCTGAAGCTTTCTTT	CASSLTLGGPEAFF
TRBD2	TRBJ2-1	TRBV11-2	14	NA	TGTGCCAGCAGCTCAACTAGCGGGAATTATGAGCAGTTCTTC	CASSSTSGNYEQFF
NA	TRBJ2-3	TRBV7-3	15	NA	TGTGCCAGCAGCTTCGGGAGCGGACGCACAGATACGCAGTATTTT	CASSFGSGRTDTQYF
NA	TRBJ2-3	TRBV5-3	12	NA	TGTGCCAGCAGGGGTTGGGTAGATACGCAGTATTTT	CASRGWVDTQYF
NA	TRBJ2-1	TRBV29-1	15	NA	TGCAGCGTTGACGGCCATGGTTCGCCCTACAATGAGCAGTTCTTC	CSVDGHGSPYNEQFF
NA	TRBJ1-2	TRBV6-1	13	NA	TGTGCCTCCCGGGTCCCTAATAACTATGGCTACACCTTC	CASRVPNNYGYTF
NA	TRBJ2-7	TRBV29-1	13	NA	TGCAGCGTTGAAGATCTGGGGGTTAGCGAGCAGTACTTC	CSVEDLGVSEQYF